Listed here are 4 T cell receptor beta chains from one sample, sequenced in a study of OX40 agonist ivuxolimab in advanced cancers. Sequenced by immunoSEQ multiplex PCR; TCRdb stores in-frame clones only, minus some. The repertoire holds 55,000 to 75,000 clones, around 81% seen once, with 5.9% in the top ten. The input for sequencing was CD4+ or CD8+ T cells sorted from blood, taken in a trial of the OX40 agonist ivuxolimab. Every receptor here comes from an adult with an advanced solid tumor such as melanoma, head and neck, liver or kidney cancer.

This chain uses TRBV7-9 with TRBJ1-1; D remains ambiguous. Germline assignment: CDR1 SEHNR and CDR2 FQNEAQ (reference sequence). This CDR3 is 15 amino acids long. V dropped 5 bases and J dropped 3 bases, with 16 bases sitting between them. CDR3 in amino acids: CASSEATGRHTEAFF. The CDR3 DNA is TGTGCCAGCAGCGAGGCTACGGGTCGACACACTGAAGCTTTCTTT.

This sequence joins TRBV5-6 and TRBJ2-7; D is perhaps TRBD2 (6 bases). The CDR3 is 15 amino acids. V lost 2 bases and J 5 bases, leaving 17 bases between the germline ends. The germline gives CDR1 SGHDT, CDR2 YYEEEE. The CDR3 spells CASSFGGDPGDEQYV. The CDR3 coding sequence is TGTGCCAGCAGCTTTGGAGGGGATCCGGGGGACGAGCAGTACGTC.

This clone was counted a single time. CDR3 protein: CASSRGQGGSYEQYV. As DNA, the CDR3 is TGTGCCAGCAGCAGGGGGCAGGGAGGGTCCTACGAGCAGTACGTC. The chain combines TRBV11-2 with TRBJ2-7; either TRBD1 or TRBD2 may supply D (7 bases each). The ends were cut back, 5 bases at V and 1 base at J, with 15 bases in the middle. CDR1 SGHAT and CDR2 FQNNGV come from the germline V gene. The CDR3 runs to 15 residues.

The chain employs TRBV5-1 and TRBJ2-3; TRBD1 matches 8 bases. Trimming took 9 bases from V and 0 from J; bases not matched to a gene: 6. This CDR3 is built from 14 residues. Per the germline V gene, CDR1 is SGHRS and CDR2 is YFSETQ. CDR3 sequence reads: CATSGTGSTDTQYF. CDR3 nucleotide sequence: TGCGCCACCTCCGGGACAGGCAGCACAGATACGCAGTATTTT.